What follows is one TCR beta chain and its context. Its antigen is undetermined. The CDR3 spans 17 residues. CDR1 MNHNS and CDR2 SASEGT come from the germline V gene. V was shortened by 4 bases and J by 1 base, with 17 bases between the two germline ends. Profiled with immunoSEQ multiplex PCR; TCRdb holds only in-frame clones, not every one. The sample contains 120,000 to 150,000 clones, 88% of which appear only once. The sample originates from a study of T cell responses to AZD1222 COVID-19 vaccine. Study-wide results and limits: Spike-specific TCR breadth rose after two AZD1222 doses, and depth rose as well. CD4 TCRs covered the whole spike, strongest at regions 160-218 and 743-854.

The sequence derives from an adult who received the MenACWY meningococcal vaccine as a control. This material consisted of peripheral blood, taken 28 days after the second dose of the MenACWY control vaccine. The chain combines TRBV6-1 with TRBJ1-5; D is perhaps TRBD1 (6 bases). Here the CDR3 DNA reads TGTGCCAGCAGTGTATACAGGGCCTCGGGGAGCAATCAGCCCCAGCATTTT. This codes for CASSVYRASGSNQPQHF.